This T cell receptor beta chain was captured by sequencing in a study of blood T cell repertoires in COVID-19. Study-wide context: COVID-19 samples from acute and convalescent phases originated in the United States, Italy and Spain. The cDNA or gDNA used as material had been derived from T cells, B-cell-depleted T cells, or PBMCs.

Under the authors' procedure: It was from reference gene primer amplification that nucleated cell counts were estimated. The method was immunoSEQ multiplex PCR; TCRdb's version includes in-frame clones alone and lacks a portion of them. The V and J calls and clone size are taken from that table; D and trimming were inferred from the DNA. The repertoire has 90,000 to 100,000 clones, 70% to 85% of them found once; the top ten carry 15% to 20%. The germline V and J ends were trimmed by 7 bases and 0 bases, with 10 bases remaining between them. The CDR3 extends over 13 amino acids. Germline V gene lookup returns CDR1 MGHDK and CDR2 SYGVNS.

The V and J genes are TRBV25-1 and TRBJ2-7, with TRBD2 as a possible D gene (7 bases). The TCR was taken from a woman aged 55-75 years with acute or convalescent COVID-19. The source material was peripheral blood. The CDR3 nucleotides read TGTGCCAGCATGAGGGGGGGCTCCTACGAGCAGTACTTC. Translating it yields CASMRGGSYEQYF.